This T cell receptor beta chain was identified during a study of cytomegalovirus exposure and HLA in healthy donors. About the research overall: About 77 million unique TCRs from HLA-typed donors made up an early data release. Whole-study results and caveats: Cytomegalovirus status was reportedly diagnosed by the classifier with high sensitivity and specificity.

Use of 60 Vbeta and 13 Jbeta primers characterized the PCR. Sequenced by immunoSEQ multiplex PCR; TCRdb stores in-frame clones only, minus some. The sample contains 200,000 to 250,000 clones, more than 60% of which appear only once. There are 13 residues in the CDR3. Per the germline V gene, CDR1 is SGHRS and CDR2 is YFSETQ. Trimming took 0 bases from V and 9 from J, leaving 11 bases between them. In nominal health when sampled, donors likely had unrecorded immune exposures nonetheless. This clone was picked up a small number of times. What it binds is not known. This chain joins TRBV5-1 and TRBJ2-3; possible D gene TRBD2, 5 bases. Material: PBMCs. The source is a woman aged 55 to 70 in good health and CMV-seropositive. The CDR3: CASSLAADSTQYF. In DNA, the CDR3 is TGCGCCAGCAGCTTGGCGGCGGACTCCACGCAGTATTTT.